This TCR beta chain was identified during a study of identical twins. Template switching (which added a universal primer site) was used, and cDNA carried unique molecular identifiers. TCRdb ran MiXCR on the 5' RACE reads and lists one entry per CDR3 protein. The sample records 1.5 million to 2 million distinct CDR3 sequences, roughly 35% being singletons. For this clonotype: Its matching antigen is unknown.

Findings and caveats of the study: Sharing of beta out-of-frame sequences by twins showed a weaker excess. Fewer insertions characterized abundant cord blood beta clonotypes, whereas memory repertoires showed none.

The germline CDR1 and CDR2 sequences are SGHRS and YFSETQ. The CDR3 covers 14 residues. Trimming removed 4 bases from V and 0 bases from J, with 11 bases in between. Sequencing was done on a sample of cord blood. The source is a newborn girl in good health. V and J are TRBV5-1 and TRBJ2-7, with D perhaps matching TRBD1 (6 bases). CDR3 sequence: CASSVVQGSYEQYF. The CDR3 bases are TGCGCCAGCAGCGTGGTACAGGGCTCCTACGAGCAGTACTTC.